This TCR beta chain was retrieved from a study of neoadjuvant nivolumab and ipilimumab in lung cancer. Study-level points and caveats: Resected-tumor TCR richness correlated positively with pretherapy blood richness.

In germline, CDR1 is MNHEY, CDR2 SVGAGI. This CDR3 has 14 residues. V shed 4 bases and J shed 5 bases, with 11 bases lying between them. In this sample, this clone turned up once. Its target is not known. Using immunoSEQ multiplex PCR, the repertoire was profiled, and TCRdb retains in-frame clones only, with some absent. The repertoire holds tens of thousands of clones, with approximately 84% as singletons. The receptor was isolated from an adult with non-small cell lung cancer. The sequencing used peripheral blood, collected before neoadjuvant nivolumab, alone or with ipilimumab. The chain has TRBV6-5 and TRBJ1-4, with D maybe TRBD1 (5 bases). In nucleotides, the CDR3 is TGTGCCAGCAGTTTAACCCGACAGAATGAAAAACTGTTTTTT. Encoded protein: CASSLTRQNEKLFF.